These 8 T cell receptor beta chains came from one sample sequenced in a study of identical twins. From the 5' RACE reads, TCRdb called clonotypes with MiXCR, one entry per CDR3 protein. The sample includes under 350,000 distinct CDR3 sequences, roughly 9.7% of them seen just once. A further study also used this sample, focusing on yellow fever vaccine responses in identical twins.

Sequencing input: CD8+ T cells sorted from blood. The source of these receptors is a woman aged 18-29 years in good health.

This clonotype has a count of ten or more. This chain joins TRBV29-1 and TRBJ2-7, with D maybe TRBD2 (6 bases). The germline V gene encodes CDR1 SQVTM and CDR2 ANQGSEA. V lost 5 bases and J lost 0, with 11 bases in between. The CDR3 spans 13 residues. In DNA form, the CDR3 reads TGCAGCGTTCAGGGCGGGGCCTCCTACGAGCAGTACTTC. It codes for CSVQGGASYEQYF.

This sequence joins TRBV5-5 and TRBJ2-2; D is unclear. Germline V gives CDR1 SGHKS, CDR2 YYEKEE (reference sequence). The germline V and J ends were trimmed by 4 bases and 1 base, with 8 bases remaining between them. This CDR3 is 14 amino acids long. CDR3 sequence (DNA): TGTGCCAGCAGCGGGAACAGGAACACCGGGGAGCTGTTTTTT. This codes for CASSGNRNTGELFF.

In this sample, this clonotype turned up a few times. The rearrangement joins TRBV27 to TRBJ2-1; 16 positions match TRBD2. The germline CDR1 and CDR2 sequences are MNHEY and SMNVEV (reference sequence). The V and J ends lost 6 bases and 1 base, in that order; junction bases with no gene match: 6. This CDR3 has 18 residues. The CDR3 reads CASRPGLAGGGSYNEQFF. CDR3 bases: TGTGCCAGCAGGCCGGGACTAGCGGGAGGGGGATCCTACAATGAGCAGTTCTTC.

This chain links TRBV4-3 with TRBJ2-2; D not resolved. Trimming stripped 3 bases from V and 4 bases from J, with 12 bases between. This CDR3 comprises 15 residues. In germline, CDR1 is LGHNA, CDR2 YSLEER. The CDR3 region has the DNA TGCGCCAGCAGCCATTCTATCTTCTCCACCGGGGAGCTGTTTTTT. It is translated as CASSHSIFSTGELFF.

In its sample, this clonotype was seen many times. This rearrangement joins TRBV4-3 to TRBJ2-3; TRBD2 matches 10 bases. Losses at the gene ends were 1 base for V and 6 bases for J; bases not matched to a gene: 7. Per germline, CDR1 LGHNA and CDR2 YSLEER. The CDR3 totals 16 residues. For the CDR3, the DNA is TGCGCCAGCAGCCAAGTCCTAGCGGGGGTTGGGGATACGCAGTATTTT. Protein sequence: CASSQVLAGVGDTQYF.

The chain uses TRBV6-2 or TRBV6-3 and TRBJ2-3; TRBD1 aligns across 7 bases. J lost 5 bases, V lost 6 bases, and 17 bases had no gene match. The V gene's germline CDR1 is MNHEY and CDR2 SVGEGT. The CDR3 is 17 residues long. CDR3 bases: TGTGCCAGCAGCCCACTCCACTTGACAGGGTCGGGAGATACGCAGTATTTT. Protein product: CASSPLHLTGSGDTQYF.

This clonotype was seen more than once but under ten times. V is TRBV6-1 and J is TRBJ2-2; D is ambiguous. The V end was cut by 7 bases, the J end by 2 bases, with 26 bases between. CDR1 and CDR2 (germline): MNHNS, SASEGT. The CDR3 covers 19 residues. CDR3 coding DNA: TGTGCCAGCATCCCACCCCCCGGAAGCCACAGTCCTAACACCGGGGAGCTGTTTTTT. Its translation: CASIPPPGSHSPNTGELFF.

CDR3 sequence reads: CASSLAPGAREQYF. The CDR3 DNA is TGTGCCAGCAGCTTAGCTCCGGGAGCCCGCGAGCAGTACTTC. The gene calls are TRBV7-2 and TRBJ2-7, with D possibly being TRBD2 (6 bases). V lost 0 bases and J 6 bases, leaving 12 bases between the germline ends. From germline, CDR1 is SGHTA and CDR2 FQGNSA. The CDR3 runs 14 residues.